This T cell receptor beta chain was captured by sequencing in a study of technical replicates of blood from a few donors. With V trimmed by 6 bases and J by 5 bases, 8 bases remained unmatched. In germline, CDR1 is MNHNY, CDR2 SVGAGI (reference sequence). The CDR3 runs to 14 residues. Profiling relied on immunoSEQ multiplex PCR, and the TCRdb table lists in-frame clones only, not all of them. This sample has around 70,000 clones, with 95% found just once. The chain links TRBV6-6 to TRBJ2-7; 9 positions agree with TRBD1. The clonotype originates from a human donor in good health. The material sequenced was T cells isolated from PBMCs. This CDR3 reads CASRTRDRANEQYF. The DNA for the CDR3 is TGTGCCAGCAGAACCCGGGACAGGGCCAACGAGCAGTACTTC.